These T cell receptor beta chains were read from a single sample in a study of identifying expanded T cells in peripheral blood. Here immunoSEQ multiplex PCR was the method, and the copy in TCRdb shows in-frame clones only, minus some. The table shows about 100,000 clones, with roughly 87% occurring only once. The sample was blood. Every receptor here comes from a person aged 18 to 75 in good health. Both conserved end residues are part of each CDR3. The D gene is left open where the match is weak. A clone size is listed for some rows: how often the clone was seen (once, few, many), or a class if it is expanded.

.,TRBJ2-2,.,TRBV10-3,TGTGCCATCAGTGAGCTTGCACAGCCCCCGAACACCGGGGAGCTGTTTTTT,CAISELAQPPNTGELFF
.,TRBJ1-2,.,TRBV2,TGTGCCAGCAGCCCATGGGACATCCCCTCGGGCTACACCTTC,CASSPWDIPSGYTF
few,TRBJ2-7,.,TRBV4-1,TGCGCCAGCAGCCAAGATCCCCATTCCGGGTCCGAACCCTACGAGCAGTACTTC,CASSQDPHSGSEPYEQYF
.,TRBJ2-7,TRBD1,TRBV2,TGTGCCAGCAGTGGGTCAGGGGGCTTGGAGCACTACGAGCAGTACTTC,CASSGSGGLEHYEQYF
.,TRBJ2-1,TRBD1,TRBV6-5,TGTGCCAGCAGTTCAAACAGGGGGTTTAATAATGAGCAGTTCTTC,CASSSNRGFNNEQFF
once,TRBJ1-1,.,TRBV7-2,TGTGCCAGCAGCCCAAGGATTCCCCCGGGGACTGAAGCTTTCTTT,CASSPRIPPGTEAFF
once,TRBJ1-2,TRBD1,TRBV27,TGTGCCAGCAGAGCACAGGGGGCGAACTATGGCTACACCTTC,CASRAQGANYGYTF
.,TRBJ1-6,.,TRBV9,TGTGCCAGCAGCGTAGAGGAGGGGCCTAACCATAATTCACCCCTCCACTTT,CASSVEEGPNHNSPLHF
medium-sized,TRBJ2-7,.,TRBV7-9,TGTGCCAGCAGCTTAGCGGGGGTGAACTACGAGCAGTACTTC,CASSLAGVNYEQYF
.,TRBJ2-4,TRBD1,TRBV7-2,TGTGCCAGCAGCCCCACCTTCCGGGACAGGGCTCCTTATGACATTCAGTACTTC,CASSPTFRDRAPYDIQYF
.,TRBJ2-3,TRBD1,TRBV6-6,TGTGCCAGCAGTTGGACAGGGCCCCGGAGCACAGATACGCAGTATTTT,CASSWTGPRSTDTQYF
.,TRBJ2-2,.,TRBV6-1,TGTGCCAGCACCCCCGGCAGTTCGAACACCGGGGAGCTGTTTTTT,CASTPGSSNTGELFF
once,TRBJ2-7,.,TRBV4-3,TGCGCCAGCAGCCAAGATGGCCGGGGCTCTCCCTACGAGCAGTACTTC,CASSQDGRGSPYEQYF
once,TRBJ1-2,.,TRBV11-3,TGTGCCAGCACCTCGGAGCATTACAGGGACTATGGCTACACCTTC,CASTSEHYRDYGYTF
few,TRBJ1-5,.,TRBV4-3,TGCGCCAGCAGCCAAGATGTAGGCCCCGCGGGTCAGCCCCAGCATTTT,CASSQDVGPAGQPQHF
.,TRBJ2-3,TRBD2,TRBV2,TGTGCCGGCCCCCGGGGGGGCTCCCCCGCAGGCACAGATACGCAGTATTTT,CAGPRGGSPAGTDTQYF
.,TRBJ2-5,.,TRBV2,TGTGCCAGCTGTGGGAGCTCGTGGACCCAGTACTTC,CASCGSSWTQYF
.,TRBJ2-6,.,TRBV30,TGTGCCTCAAGGACAGCCCGGCCGGTATTCTCTGGGGCCAACGTCCTGACTTTC,CASRTARPVFSGANVLTF
.,TRBJ2-7,.,TRBV11-3,TGTGCCAGCAGCCCCCGGGGATCCTACGAGCAGTACTTC,CASSPRGSYEQYF
.,TRBJ2-7,.,TRBV10-3,TGTGCCATCGGTCGGGGGTCCTACGAGCAGTACTTC,CAIGRGSYEQYF
.,TRBJ1-5,.,TRBV30,TGTGCCTGGAGTGTTGGTAGTTCGGGGGATCAGCCCCAGCATTTT,CAWSVGSSGDQPQHF
.,TRBJ1-1,.,TRBV5-6,TGTGCCAGCAGCGGATGGGGGGGAGAAGACACTGAAGCTTTCTTT,CASSGWGGEDTEAFF
.,TRBJ1-2,.,TRBV5-4,TGTGCCAGCAGCTTGAGTCAGGTTAACTATGGCTACACCTTC,CASSLSQVNYGYTF
.,TRBJ2-6,.,TRBV28,TGTGCCAGCAGTCCTGCGGGGTCTGGGGCCAACGTCCTGACTTTC,CASSPAGSGANVLTF
.,TRBJ1-1,.,TRBV20-1,TGCAGTGTGGGAGGGCCGCAAGGAGCTTTCTTT,CSVGGPQGAFF
.,TRBJ2-1,.,TRBV7-6,TGTGCCAGCAGCCAGGGCCGGGGGGCCGGGCGTAATGAGCAGTTCTTC,CASSQGRGAGRNEQFF
.,TRBJ1-6,TRBD1,TRBV19,TGTGCCAGTAGTTGGGGACAGAATAATTCACCCCTCCACTTT,CASSWGQNNSPLHF
.,TRBJ2-7,.,TRBV6-5,TGTGCCAGCCGGCCAGCGGACTCATACGAGCAGTACTTC,CASRPADSYEQYF
.,TRBJ2-1,TRBD1,TRBV9,TGTGCCAGCAGCCCATCAGGGGGCTCCTACAATGAGCAGTTCTTC,CASSPSGGSYNEQFF
few,TRBJ1-6,.,TRBV6-5,TGTGCCAGCAGTAGGACCGTTGGGTCACCCCTCCACTTT,CASSRTVGSPLHF
.,TRBJ1-2,.,TRBV18,TGTGCCAGCTCACCATTGCGGGAAGACCCCTATGGCTACACCTTC,CASSPLREDPYGYTF
once,TRBJ2-5,.,TRBV18,TGTGCCAGCTCACCATTAGAGGTCTGGGCAAAAGAGACCCAGTACTTC,CASSPLEVWAKETQYF
once,TRBJ1-3,.,TRBV30,TGTGCCTGGGATCTCGGGGTCTCTGGAAACACCATATATTTT,CAWDLGVSGNTIYF
.,TRBJ1-2,.,TRBV20-1,TGCAGTGCAACCCAGGGCTATGGCTACACCTTC,CSATQGYGYTF